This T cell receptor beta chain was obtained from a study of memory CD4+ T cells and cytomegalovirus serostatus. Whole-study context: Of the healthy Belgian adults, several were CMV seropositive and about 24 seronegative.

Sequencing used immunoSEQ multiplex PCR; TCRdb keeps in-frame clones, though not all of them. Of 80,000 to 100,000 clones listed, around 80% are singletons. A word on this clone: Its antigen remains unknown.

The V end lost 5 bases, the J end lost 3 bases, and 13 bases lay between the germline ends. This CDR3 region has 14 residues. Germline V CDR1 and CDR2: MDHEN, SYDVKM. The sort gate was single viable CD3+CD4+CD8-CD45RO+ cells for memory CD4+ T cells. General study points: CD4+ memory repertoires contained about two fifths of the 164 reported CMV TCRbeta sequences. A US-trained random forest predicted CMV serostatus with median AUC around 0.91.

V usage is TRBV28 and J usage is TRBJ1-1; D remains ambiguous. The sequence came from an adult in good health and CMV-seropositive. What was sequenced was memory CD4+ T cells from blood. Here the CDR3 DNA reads TGTGCCAGCAGTCGGGCCGGTGGGTACACTGAAGCTTTCTTT. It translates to CASSRAGGYTEAFF.